A single sample is the source of the 14 T cell receptor beta chains below, sequenced in a study of T cells after posttransplantation cyclophosphamide. Data came from immunoSEQ multiplex PCR; TCRdb stores just in-frame clones and leaves some out. Among approximately 32,000 clones listed, roughly 90% were seen once. The specimen was PBMCs. The receptor source for this set is a middle-aged woman with a blood cancer, CMV-positive, and with a related stem cell donor.

V is TRBV7-2 and J is TRBJ2-5; tentative D call: TRBD2 (6 bases). The V gene's germline CDR1 is SGHTA and CDR2 FQGNSA. Trimming left V 3 bases short and J 5 bases short, with 13 bases between. This CDR3 contains 14 residues. As DNA, the CDR3 is TGTGCCAGCAGCTTTAGAACTAGCTGGGAGACCCAGTACTTC. Protein sequence: CASSFRTSWETQYF. Full variable domain (rest looked up from reference TRBV7-2 and TRBJ2-5): GAGVSQSPSNKVTEKGKDVELRCDPISGHTALYWYRQSLGQGLEFLIYFQGNSAPDKSGLPSDRFSAERTGGSVSTLTIQRTQQEDSAVYLCASSFRTSWETQYFGPGTRLLVL.

The chain is built from TRBV6-5 and TRBJ2-7; D is possibly TRBD1 (9 bases). Per germline, CDR1 MNHEY and CDR2 SVGAGI. V was pared by 7 bases and J by 0 bases, with 16 bases between. The CDR3 has 15 amino acids. DNA of the CDR3: TGTGCCAGCAAGCGGGGGACAGGGAACTCCTACGAGCAGTACTTC. Translation: CASKRGTGNSYEQYF.

The CDR3 protein is CASSLAQVGGYGYTF. Here the CDR3 DNA reads TGTGCCAGCAGCTTAGCGCAGGTCGGAGGCTATGGCTACACCTTC. The J gene is TRBJ1-2, the V gene TRBV7-2; D not certain. The germline V and J ends were trimmed by 0 bases and 4 bases, with 12 bases remaining between them. The CDR3 contains 15 residues. Looked up from germline, CDR1 is SGHTA and CDR2 is FQGNSA. The full variable domain, with the rest looked up from reference TRBV7-2 and TRBJ1-2, is GAGVSQSPSNKVTEKGKDVELRCDPISGHTALYWYRQSLGQGLEFLIYFQGNSAPDKSGLPSDRFSAERTGGSVSTLTIQRTQQEDSAVYLCASSLAQVGGYGYTFGSGTRLTVV.

The chain uses TRBV19 and TRBJ1-4, with unresolved D. CDR1 and CDR2 from the germline V gene are LNHDA and SQIVND (reference sequence). V was pared by 4 bases and J by 2 bases, with 8 bases between. There are 14 residues in the CDR3. The CDR3 here is CASSRSMTNEKLFF. The CDR3 DNA reads as TGTGCCAGTAGTAGGTCTATGACTAATGAAAAACTGTTTTTT.

This chain links TRBV7-7 with TRBJ1-5, with D uncertain. The CDR3 length is 13 residues. Germline lookup yields CDR1 SSHAT and CDR2 FNYEAQ (reference sequence). V was pared by 4 bases and J by 7 bases, with 11 bases between. The CDR3 here is CASSSTPGQPQHF. The CDR3 region has the DNA TGTGCCAGCAGCTCGACCCCAGGCCAGCCCCAGCATTTT.

This clone was observed a few times. The same CDR3 is also encoded by other DNA sequences in this sample. V and J are TRBV19 and TRBJ1-4; D not resolved. Germline CDR1 reads LNHDA; CDR2 reads SQIVND (reference sequence). V was cut by 2 bases and J by 5 bases, with 9 bases left in between. This CDR3 has 14 residues. CDR3 coding DNA: TGTGCCAGTAGTATATCCGGTCAAAATGAAAAACTGTTTTTT. It codes for CASSISGQNEKLFF.

This chain connects TRBV5-1 to TRBJ2-3; 10 bases are shared with TRBD2. This CDR3 spans 16 amino acids. CDR1 and CDR2 (germline): SGHRS, YFSETQ. Unmatched junction bases numbered 5, after V lost 1 base and J lost 3 bases. CDR3 coding DNA: TGCGCCAGCAGCTTGTCACTAGCGGGGAGGACAGATACGCAGTATTTT. The encoded protein is CASSLSLAGRTDTQYF.

The rearrangement joins TRBV4-1 to TRBJ2-5; D is unclear. This CDR3 is 13 amino acids long. In germline, CDR1 is MGHRA, CDR2 YSYEKL. V lost 1 base to trimming and J lost 3 bases, with 6 bases between them. CDR3 bases: TGCGCCAGCAGCCAAGGACTCAAAGAGACCCAGTACTTC. As protein: CASSQGLKETQYF.

This chain uses TRBV20-1 with TRBJ2-7, with D unclear. The CDR3 is made up of 11 amino acids. Germline V gene lookup returns CDR1 DFQATT and CDR2 SNEGSKA (reference sequence). Trimming left V 3 bases short and J 5 bases short, with 8 bases between. CDR3 nucleotides: TGCAGTGCTAGGAGGTCTCACGAGCAGTACTTC. Protein: CSARRSHEQYF.

The J gene is TRBJ2-7, the V gene TRBV19; tentative D call: TRBD2 (6 bases). Trimming cost V 1 base and J 3 bases, with 16 bases left between them. This CDR3 is 16 amino acids long. Germline V lookup: CDR1 LNHDA, CDR2 SQIVND (reference sequence). CDR3 in amino acids: CASSIGGGPMVYEQYF. CDR3 nucleotides: TGTGCCAGTAGTATAGGAGGAGGGCCAATGGTCTACGAGCAGTACTTC.

The chain's CDR3 is CASSQPGISYEQYF. Here the CDR3 DNA reads TGCGCCAGCAGCCAGCCAGGGATCTCCTACGAGCAGTACTTC. The J gene is TRBJ2-7, the V gene TRBV4-3; possibly TRBD1 for D (5 bases). Trimming stripped 3 bases from V and 0 bases from J, with 9 bases between. The CDR3 has 14 amino acids. Germline V gene data show CDR1 as LGHNA and CDR2 as YSLEER.

The chain combines TRBV5-4 with TRBJ1-2; 7 nucleotides line up with TRBD1. Germline assignment: CDR1 SGHNT and CDR2 YYREEE (reference sequence). The CDR3 extends over 13 amino acids. Trimming at V came to 5 bases and at J to 1 base, leaving 2 bases not matched to a gene. CDR3 residues: CASSRDSNYGYTF. Here the CDR3 DNA reads TGTGCCAGCAGTCGGGACAGTAACTATGGCTACACCTTC. The whole variable domain, remainder taken from reference TRBV5-4 and TRBJ1-2, is ETGVTQSPTHLIKTRGQQVTLRCSSQSGHNTVSWYQQALGQGPQFIFQYYREEENGRGNFPPRFSGLQFPNYSSELNVNALELDDSALYLCASSRDSNYGYTFGSGTRLTVV.

In regard to this clone: At one of its ends the junction is not consistent with the germline gene, which may arise from a read error. The chain employs TRBV7-7 and TRBJ2-1, with TRBD2 identical over 9 bases. Germline loops: CDR1 SSHAT, CDR2 FNYEAQ (reference sequence). The CDR3 spans 14 residues. As DNA, the CDR3 is TGTGCTAGCAGCCCGAGGACTAGCGAGCATGAGCAGTTCTTC. The encoded protein is CASSPRTSEHEQFF.

V gene TRBV5-4 combines with J gene TRBJ2-5, with a weak D call TRBD2 (6 bases). Trimming shortened V by 2 bases and J by 4 bases, and 18 bases separated the two germline ends. Per the germline V gene, CDR1 is SGHNT and CDR2 is YYREEE (reference sequence). The CDR3 runs to 16 residues. The CDR3 spells CASSLENRVGGETQYF. The CDR3, as DNA: TGTGCCAGCAGCTTAGAAAATCGGGTCGGGGGAGAGACCCAGTACTTC.